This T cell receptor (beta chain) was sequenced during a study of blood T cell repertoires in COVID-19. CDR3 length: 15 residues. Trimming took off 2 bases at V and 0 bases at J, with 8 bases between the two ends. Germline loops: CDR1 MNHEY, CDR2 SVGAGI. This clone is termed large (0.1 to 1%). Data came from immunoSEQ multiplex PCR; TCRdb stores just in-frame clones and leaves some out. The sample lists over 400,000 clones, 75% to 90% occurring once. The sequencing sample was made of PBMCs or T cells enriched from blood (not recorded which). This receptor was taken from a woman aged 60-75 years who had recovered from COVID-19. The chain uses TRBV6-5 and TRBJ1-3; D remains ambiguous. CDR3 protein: CASSYRATSGNTIYF. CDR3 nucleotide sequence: TGTGCCAGCAGTTACAGAGCCACCTCTGGAAACACCATATATTTT.